The 14 T cell receptor beta chains listed next were all sequenced from one sample in a study of blood T cell repertoires in COVID-19. TCRdb's copy holds only in-frame clones and misses some; the assay was immunoSEQ multiplex PCR. The sample shows 100,000 to 120,000 clones, 75% to 80% of them seen only once. The specimen was peripheral blood. The receptors were gathered from a woman of 80 years or more with active or convalescent COVID-19.

The chain couples TRBV7-2 to TRBJ1-6, with D tentatively TRBD1 (6 bases). The CDR3 loop spans 17 amino acids. Between the trimmed V and J ends, which lost 5 bases and 7 bases, there was a span of 21 bases. Germline V lookup: CDR1 SGHTA, CDR2 FQGNSA. CDR3 loop: CASSPRPWDITNSPLHF. The CDR3 region has the DNA TGTGCCAGCAGCCCCCGTCCTTGGGACATAACCAATTCACCCCTCCACTTT.

This rearrangement joins TRBV28 to TRBJ1-4, with D perhaps matching TRBD1 (6 bases). Deletions cut 2 bases from V and 8 bases from J, with 21 bases between. Germline CDR1 reads MDHEN; CDR2 reads SYDVKM. The CDR3 totals 17 residues. The CDR3: CASSLGDYRESGEKLFF. The CDR3 region has the DNA TGTGCCAGCAGTTTAGGCGATTACAGGGAGAGTGGGGAAAAACTGTTTTTT.

CDR3 amino acids: CASSARQQNTEAFF. The CDR3 DNA reads as TGTGCCAGCAGTGCTAGGCAGCAGAACACTGAAGCTTTCTTT. The gene calls are TRBV2 and TRBJ1-1; D unclear. The germline CDR1 and CDR2 sequences are SNHLY and FYNNEI. The V end lost 4 bases, the J end lost 1 base, and 10 bases lay between the germline ends. This CDR3 is 14 amino acids long.

This clone was counted ten times or more. The chain joins TRBV19 to TRBJ1-1; D is unresolved. Trimming stripped 8 bases from V and 8 bases from J, with 15 bases between. The CDR3 runs 12 residues. The germline V gene encodes CDR1 LNHDA and CDR2 SQIVND (reference sequence). Here the CDR3 reads CASRYRDGEAFF. The CDR3 bases are TGTGCCAGTCGTTACAGAGACGGAGAAGCTTTCTTT.

V is TRBV6-5 and J is TRBJ2-7; D might be TRBD1 (6 bases). The CDR3 is 15 residues long. Trimming pared 7 bases from V and 3 bases from J, leaving 19 bases between. Germline CDR1 is MNHEY and CDR2 is SVGAGI. The CDR3 sequence: CASTPSQGLGYEQYF. The CDR3, as DNA: TGTGCCAGCACACCGTCACAGGGTCTCGGCTACGAGCAGTACTTC.

CDR3 amino acids: CSVEVGLGRESYNEQFF. The DNA for the CDR3 is TGCAGCGTTGAAGTCGGGTTGGGGCGGGAGTCCTACAATGAGCAGTTCTTC. J is TRBJ2-1 and V is TRBV29-1, with 7 bases identical to TRBD2. The germline V gene encodes CDR1 SQVTM and CDR2 ANQGSEA. V was pared by 1 base and J by 1 base, with 10 bases of the junction left unmatched. This CDR3 has 17 amino acids.

The rearrangement joins TRBV2 to TRBJ2-2; 11 bases map to TRBD1. Per the germline V gene, CDR1 is SNHLY and CDR2 is FYNNEI. J gave up 1 base and V 6 bases, and 4 bases lay outside the gene matches. CDR3 length equals 16 residues. CDR3 amino acids: CASRDRGPLNTGELFF. The CDR3 DNA sequence: TGTGCCAGCAGGGACAGGGGGCCGTTGAACACCGGGGAGCTGTTTTTT. Using reference TRBV2 and TRBJ2-2 for the parts outside the CDR3, the full variable domain is EPEVTQTPSHQVTQMGQEVILRCVPISNHLYFYWYRQILGQKVEFLVSFYNNEISEKSEIFDDQFSVERPDGSNFTLKIRSTKLEDSAMYFCASRDRGPLNTGELFFGEGSRLTVL.

The J gene is TRBJ2-7, the V gene TRBV27, with 11 positions matching TRBD1. In germline, CDR1 is MNHEY, CDR2 SMNVEV (reference sequence). Trimming cost V 8 bases and J 7 bases; bases outside gene matches: 10. This CDR3 region has 14 residues. CDR3 loop: CASDRDRGSWEQYF. The CDR3 DNA follows: TGTGCCAGCGACCGGGACAGGGGGTCGTGGGAGCAGTACTTC.

The rearrangement uses TRBV7-3 and TRBJ2-1; TRBD2 is a possible D gene (6 bases). The CDR3 runs 16 residues. Germline CDR1 reads SGHTA; CDR2 reads FQGTGA. V was pared by 5 bases and J by 6 bases, with 20 bases between. Written as DNA, the CDR3 is TGTGCCAGCAGCCCACACGGGGGTTCAGGTCGCAATGAGCAGTTCTTC. Amino acid sequence: CASSPHGGSGRNEQFF.

The chain is built from TRBV2 and TRBJ2-1; D might be TRBD2 (6 bases). Per germline, CDR1 SNHLY and CDR2 FYNNEI. V gave up 4 bases and J gave up 7 bases, with 20 bases separating them. The CDR3 totals 16 residues. The CDR3 region is CASSVSWGVMRNEQFF. The CDR3 bases are TGTGCCAGCAGTGTCTCCTGGGGGGTGATGCGGAATGAGCAGTTCTTC.

The chain combines TRBV6-5 with TRBJ1-6, with TRBD1 as a possible D gene (6 bases). V lost 9 bases and J lost 0, with 9 bases in between. CDR1 MNHEY and CDR2 SVGAGI come from the germline V gene. The CDR3 has 14 amino acids. CDR3 sequence: CASQGSSYNSPLHF. The CDR3 bases are TGTGCCAGTCAGGGGAGCTCCTATAATTCACCCCTCCACTTT.

The V call is TRBV27, the J call TRBJ2-1; 12 positions match TRBD2. The CDR3 extends over 16 amino acids. CDR1 is MNHEY, CDR2 SMNVEV, per germline (reference sequence). V trimming: 4 bases; J trimming: 9 bases; junction bases outside the gene matches: 10. The chain's CDR3 is CASSSWTSGIPGEQFF. The CDR3 DNA is TGTGCCAGCAGTTCCTGGACTAGCGGGATTCCCGGTGAGCAGTTCTTC.

The rearrangement uses TRBV28 and TRBJ1-5; D possibly corresponds to TRBD1 (5 bases). The CDR3 runs to 16 residues. The ends were cut back, 8 bases at V and 5 bases at J, with 22 bases in the middle. The V gene's germline CDR1 is MDHEN and CDR2 SYDVKM. CDR3 in DNA: TGTGCCAGCGGCCCGTGGGTCAGGGCGTCGGATCAGCCCCAGCATTTT. Amino acid sequence: CASGPWVRASDQPQHF.

The rearrangement uses TRBV3-1 (or the pseudogene TRBV3-2) and TRBJ2-1, with 13 bases fitting TRBD2. V lost 3 bases, J lost 7 bases, and 3 bases stayed unmatched. The CDR3 has 15 amino acids. Germline CDR1 is LGHDT and CDR2 is YNNKEL (reference sequence). The CDR3 DNA reads TGTGCCAGCAGCCATCCGACTAGCGGGAGGAATGAGCAGTTCTTC. Protein: CASSHPTSGRNEQFF.